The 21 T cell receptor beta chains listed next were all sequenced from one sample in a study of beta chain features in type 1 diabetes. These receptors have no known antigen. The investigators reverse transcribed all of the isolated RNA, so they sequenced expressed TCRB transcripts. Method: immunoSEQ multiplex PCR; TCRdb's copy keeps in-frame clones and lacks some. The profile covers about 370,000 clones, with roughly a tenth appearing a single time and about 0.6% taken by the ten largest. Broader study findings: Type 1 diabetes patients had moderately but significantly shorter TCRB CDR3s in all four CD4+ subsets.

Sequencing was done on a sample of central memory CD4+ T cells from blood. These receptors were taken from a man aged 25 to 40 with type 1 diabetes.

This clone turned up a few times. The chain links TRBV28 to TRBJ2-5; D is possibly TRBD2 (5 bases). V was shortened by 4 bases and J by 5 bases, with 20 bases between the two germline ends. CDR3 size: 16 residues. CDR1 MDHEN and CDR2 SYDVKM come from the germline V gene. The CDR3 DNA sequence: TGTGCCAGCAGTTCTTCCACGAGGGCTAGCTTGGAGACCCAGTACTTC. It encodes CASSSSTRASLETQYF.

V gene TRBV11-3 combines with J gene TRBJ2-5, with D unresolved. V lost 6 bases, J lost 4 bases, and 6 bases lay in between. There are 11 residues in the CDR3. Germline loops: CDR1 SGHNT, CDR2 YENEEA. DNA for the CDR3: TGTGCCAGCAGTTCTGGAGAGACCCAGTACTTC. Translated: CASSSGETQYF.

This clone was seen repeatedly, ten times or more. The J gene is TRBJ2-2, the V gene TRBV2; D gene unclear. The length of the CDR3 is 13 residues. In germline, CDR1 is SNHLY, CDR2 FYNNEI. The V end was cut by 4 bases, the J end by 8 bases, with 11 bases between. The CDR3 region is CASSGGPPGELFF. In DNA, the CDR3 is TGTGCCAGCAGTGGAGGCCCTCCGGGGGAGCTGTTTTTT.

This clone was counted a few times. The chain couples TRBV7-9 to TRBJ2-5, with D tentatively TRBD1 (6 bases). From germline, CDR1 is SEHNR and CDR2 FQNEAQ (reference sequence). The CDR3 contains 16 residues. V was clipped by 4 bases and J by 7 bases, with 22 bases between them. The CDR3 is CASSWGTLQLRGTQYF. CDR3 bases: TGTGCCAGCAGCTGGGGGACATTACAACTAAGGGGGACCCAGTACTTC.

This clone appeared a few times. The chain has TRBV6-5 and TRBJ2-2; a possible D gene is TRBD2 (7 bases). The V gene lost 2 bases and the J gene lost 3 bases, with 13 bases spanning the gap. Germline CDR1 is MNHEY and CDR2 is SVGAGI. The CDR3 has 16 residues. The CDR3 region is CASSYGGGRDTGELFF. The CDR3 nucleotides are TGTGCCAGCAGTTACGGGGGCGGGAGAGACACCGGGGAGCTGTTTTTT.

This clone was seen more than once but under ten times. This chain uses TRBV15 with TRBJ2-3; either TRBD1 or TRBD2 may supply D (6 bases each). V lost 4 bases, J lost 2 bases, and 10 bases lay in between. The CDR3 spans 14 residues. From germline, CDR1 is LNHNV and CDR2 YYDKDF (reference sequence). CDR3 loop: CATSTGASTDTQYF. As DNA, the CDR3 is TGTGCCACCAGCACGGGGGCTTCCACAGATACGCAGTATTTT.

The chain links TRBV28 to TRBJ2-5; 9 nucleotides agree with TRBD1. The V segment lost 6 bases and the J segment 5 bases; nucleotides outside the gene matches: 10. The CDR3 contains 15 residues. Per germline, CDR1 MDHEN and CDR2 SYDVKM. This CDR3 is CASRSGGQGYETQYF. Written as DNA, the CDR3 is TGTGCCAGCAGATCCGGGGGACAGGGTTATGAGACCCAGTACTTC.

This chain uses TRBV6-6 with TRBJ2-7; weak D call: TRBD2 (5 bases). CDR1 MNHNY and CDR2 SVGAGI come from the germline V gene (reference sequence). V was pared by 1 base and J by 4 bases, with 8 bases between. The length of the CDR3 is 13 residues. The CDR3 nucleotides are TGTGCCAGCAGTTACTGGTCGGGGTACGAGCAGTACTTC. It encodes CASSYWSGYEQYF.

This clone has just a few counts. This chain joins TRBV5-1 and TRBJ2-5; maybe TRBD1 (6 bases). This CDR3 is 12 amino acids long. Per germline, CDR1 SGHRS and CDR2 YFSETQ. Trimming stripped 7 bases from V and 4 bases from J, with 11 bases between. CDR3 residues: CASRLGGETQYF. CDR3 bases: TGCGCCAGCCGCCTAGGGGGAGAGACCCAGTACTTC.

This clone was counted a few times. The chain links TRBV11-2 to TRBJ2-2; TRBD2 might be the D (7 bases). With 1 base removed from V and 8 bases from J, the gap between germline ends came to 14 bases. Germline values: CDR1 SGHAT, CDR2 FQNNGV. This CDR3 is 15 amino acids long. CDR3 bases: TGTGCCAGCAGCTTAGGCCCTCGGGGGGCTGGGGAGCTGTTTTTT. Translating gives CASSLGPRGAGELFF.

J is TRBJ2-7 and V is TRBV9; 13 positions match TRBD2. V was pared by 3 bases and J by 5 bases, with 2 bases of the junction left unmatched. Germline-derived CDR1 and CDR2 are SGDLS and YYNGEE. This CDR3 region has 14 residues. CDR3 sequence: CASSDGLAGDEQYF. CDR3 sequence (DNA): TGTGCCAGCAGCGATGGACTAGCGGGAGACGAGCAGTACTTC. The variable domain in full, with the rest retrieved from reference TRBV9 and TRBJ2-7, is DSGVTQTPKHLITATGQRVTLRCSPRSGDLSVYWYQQSLDQGLQFLIQYYNGEERAKGNILERFSAQQFPDLHSELNLSSLELGDSALYFCASSDGLAGDEQYFGPGTRLTVT.

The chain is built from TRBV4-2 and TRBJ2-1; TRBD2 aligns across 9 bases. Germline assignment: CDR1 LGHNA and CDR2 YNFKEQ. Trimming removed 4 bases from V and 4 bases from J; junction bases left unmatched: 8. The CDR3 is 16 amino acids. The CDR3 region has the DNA TGTGCCAGCAGCCCGGCGGGAGGGGGTCTTTACAATGAGCAGTTCTTC. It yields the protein CASSPAGGGLYNEQFF.

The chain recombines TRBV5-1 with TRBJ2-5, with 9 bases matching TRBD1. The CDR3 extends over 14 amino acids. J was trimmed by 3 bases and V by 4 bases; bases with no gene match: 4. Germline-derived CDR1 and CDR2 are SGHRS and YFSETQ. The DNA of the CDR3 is TGCGCCAGCAGCGCACAGGGGGCCGAAGAGACCCAGTACTTC. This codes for CASSAQGAEETQYF.

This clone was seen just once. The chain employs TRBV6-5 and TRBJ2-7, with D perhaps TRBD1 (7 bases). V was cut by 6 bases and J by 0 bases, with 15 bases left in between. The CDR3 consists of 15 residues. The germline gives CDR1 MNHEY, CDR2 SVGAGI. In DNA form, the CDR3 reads TGTGCCAGCAGGATTGCGGGACAGAGCTCCTACGAGCAGTACTTC. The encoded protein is CASRIAGQSSYEQYF.

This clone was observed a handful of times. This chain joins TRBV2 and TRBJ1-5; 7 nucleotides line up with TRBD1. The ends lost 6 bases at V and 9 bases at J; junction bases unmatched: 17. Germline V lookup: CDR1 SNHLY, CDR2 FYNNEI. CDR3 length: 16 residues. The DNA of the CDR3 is TGTGCCAGCAGCCGAGGTCCAGGGGGAATAGGGGCGCCCCAGCATTTT. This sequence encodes CASSRGPGGIGAPQHF.

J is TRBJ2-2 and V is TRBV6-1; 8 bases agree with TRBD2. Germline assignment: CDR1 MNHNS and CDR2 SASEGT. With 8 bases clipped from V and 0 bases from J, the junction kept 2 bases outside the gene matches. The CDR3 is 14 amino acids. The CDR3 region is CASRGGSNTGELFF. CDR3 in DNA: TGTGCCAGCCGGGGGGGTTCGAACACCGGGGAGCTGTTTTTT.

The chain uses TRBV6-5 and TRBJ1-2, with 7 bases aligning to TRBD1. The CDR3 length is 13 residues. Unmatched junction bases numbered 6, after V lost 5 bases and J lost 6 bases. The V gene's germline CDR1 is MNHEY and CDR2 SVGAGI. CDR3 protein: CASSAAGTDGYTF. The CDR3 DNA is TGTGCCAGCAGTGCGGCAGGGACAGATGGCTACACCTTC.

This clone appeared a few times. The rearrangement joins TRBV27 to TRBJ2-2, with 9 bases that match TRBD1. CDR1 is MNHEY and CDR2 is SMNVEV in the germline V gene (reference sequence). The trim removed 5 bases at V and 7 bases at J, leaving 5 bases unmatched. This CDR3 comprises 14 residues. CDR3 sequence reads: CASSRDRGVGELFF. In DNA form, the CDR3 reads TGTGCCAGCAGTCGTGACAGGGGGGTCGGGGAGCTGTTTTTT.

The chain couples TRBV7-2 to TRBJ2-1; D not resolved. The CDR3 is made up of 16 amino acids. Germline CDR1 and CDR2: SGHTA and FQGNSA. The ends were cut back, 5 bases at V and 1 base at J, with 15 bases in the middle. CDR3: CASSPSMYESYNEQFF. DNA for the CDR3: TGTGCCAGCAGCCCAAGCATGTATGAGTCCTACAATGAGCAGTTCTTC.

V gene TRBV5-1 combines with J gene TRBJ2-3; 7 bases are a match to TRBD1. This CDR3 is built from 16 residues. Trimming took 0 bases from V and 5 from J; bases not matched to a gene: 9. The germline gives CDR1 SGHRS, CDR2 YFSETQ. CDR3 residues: CASSLAGTEQQDTQYF. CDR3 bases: TGCGCCAGCAGCTTGGCAGGGACAGAGCAGCAAGATACGCAGTATTTT.

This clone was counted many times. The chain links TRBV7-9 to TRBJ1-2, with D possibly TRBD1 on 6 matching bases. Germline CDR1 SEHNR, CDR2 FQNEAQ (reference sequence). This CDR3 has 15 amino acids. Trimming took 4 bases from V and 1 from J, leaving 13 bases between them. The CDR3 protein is CASSSRTENNYGYTF. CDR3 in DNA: TGTGCCAGCAGCTCCCGGACAGAGAATAACTATGGCTACACCTTC.